This T cell receptor (beta chain) was sequenced for a study of blood T cell repertoires in COVID-19. Background on the study: The samples span acute and convalescent COVID-19 from the United States, Italy and Spain.

The assay was immunoSEQ multiplex PCR, and TCRdb's table has in-frame clones only and misses some. The data show approximately 150,000 clones, with approximately 86% seen just once and around a sixth held by the top ten. Germline trimming cut 6 bases from V and 1 base from J; bases unmatched to any gene: 7. Germline lookup yields CDR1 LNHDA and CDR2 SQIVND (reference sequence). CDR3 length: 15 amino acids. This TCR was recovered from a man aged 55 to 70 who had recovered from COVID-19. Sequenced input: PBMCs or T cells enriched from blood (not recorded which). This chain joins TRBV19 and TRBJ2-7; the match to TRBD1 covers 9 bases. The CDR3 bases are TGTGCCAGTAGGAGGGACAGGGACTCATCCTACGAGCAGTACTTC. Residues: CASRRDRDSSYEQYF.